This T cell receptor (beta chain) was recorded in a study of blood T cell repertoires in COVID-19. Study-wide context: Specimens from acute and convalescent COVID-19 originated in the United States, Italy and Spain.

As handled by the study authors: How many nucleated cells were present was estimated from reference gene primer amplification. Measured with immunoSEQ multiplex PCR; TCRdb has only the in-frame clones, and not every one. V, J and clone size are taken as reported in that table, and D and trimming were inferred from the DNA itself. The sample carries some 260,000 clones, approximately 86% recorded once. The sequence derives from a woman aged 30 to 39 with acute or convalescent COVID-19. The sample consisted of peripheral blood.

The CDR3, as DNA: TGTGCCAGCAGCCCCCGTTTCCTCTCCTACGAGCAGTACTTC. Translation gives CASSPRFLSYEQYF. The genes are TRBV7-8 and TRBJ2-7; D ambiguous. The germline V gene encodes CDR1 SGHVS and CDR2 FQNEAQ. The CDR3 has 14 residues. Trimming pared 5 bases from V and 0 bases from J, leaving 11 bases between.